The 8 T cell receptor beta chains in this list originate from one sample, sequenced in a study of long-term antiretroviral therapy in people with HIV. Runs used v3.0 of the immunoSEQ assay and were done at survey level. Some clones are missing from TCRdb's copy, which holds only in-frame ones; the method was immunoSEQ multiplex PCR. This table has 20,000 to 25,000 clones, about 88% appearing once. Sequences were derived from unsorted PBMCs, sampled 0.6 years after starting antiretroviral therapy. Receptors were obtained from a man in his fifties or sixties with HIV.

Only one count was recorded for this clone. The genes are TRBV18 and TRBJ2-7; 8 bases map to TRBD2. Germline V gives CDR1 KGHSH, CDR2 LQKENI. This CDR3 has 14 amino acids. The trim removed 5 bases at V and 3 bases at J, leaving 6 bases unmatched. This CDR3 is CASSSTGGDYEQYF. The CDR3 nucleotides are TGTGCCAGCTCATCCACGGGGGGGGACTACGAGCAGTACTTC.

The chain's CDR3 is CASSSQDRGNFRYGYTF. The CDR3 coding sequence is TGTGCCAGCAGCTCCCAGGACAGGGGTAATTTTCGCTATGGCTACACCTTC. J is TRBJ1-2 and V is TRBV21-1; the table's D call, TRBD1, was not checked against the DNA. TRBV21-1 is annotated as a pseudogene. The CDR3 consists of 17 residues.

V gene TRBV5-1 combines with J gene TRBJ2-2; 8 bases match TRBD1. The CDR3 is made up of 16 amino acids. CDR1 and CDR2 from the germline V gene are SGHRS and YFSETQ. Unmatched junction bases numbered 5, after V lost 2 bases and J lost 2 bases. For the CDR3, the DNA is TGCGCCAGCAGCTTCGGCCAGGGGGCAAACACCGGGGAGCTGTTTTTT. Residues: CASSFGQGANTGELFF.

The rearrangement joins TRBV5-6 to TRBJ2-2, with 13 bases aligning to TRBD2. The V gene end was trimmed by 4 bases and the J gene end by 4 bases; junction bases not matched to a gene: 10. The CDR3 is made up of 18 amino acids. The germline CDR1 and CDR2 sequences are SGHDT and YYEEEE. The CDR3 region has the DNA TGTGCCAGCAGCCCTGGACTAGCGGGGGAGGCGTTCACCGGGGAGCTGTTTTTT. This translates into CASSPGLAGEAFTGELFF.

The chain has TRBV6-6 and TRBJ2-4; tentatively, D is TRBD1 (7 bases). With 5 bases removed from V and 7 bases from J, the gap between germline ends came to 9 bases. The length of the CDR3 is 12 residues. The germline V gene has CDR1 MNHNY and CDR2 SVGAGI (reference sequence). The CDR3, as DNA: TGTGCCAGCAGTCCAGGGGGGAACATTCAGTACTTC. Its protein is CASSPGGNIQYF.

DNA for the CDR3: TGTGCCAGCAGTGAAGGGACAGGAGCTAACTATGGCTACACCTTC. Protein: CASSEGTGANYGYTF. This rearrangement joins TRBV6-1 to TRBJ1-2; 7 bases map to TRBD1. Per the germline V gene, CDR1 is MNHNS and CDR2 is SASEGT. This CDR3 comprises 15 residues. With V trimmed by 1 base and J by 0 bases, 2 bases remained unmatched.

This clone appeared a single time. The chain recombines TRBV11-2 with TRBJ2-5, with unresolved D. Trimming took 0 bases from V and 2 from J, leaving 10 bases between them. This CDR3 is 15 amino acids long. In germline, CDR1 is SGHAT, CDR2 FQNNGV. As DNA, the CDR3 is TGTGCCAGCAGCTTAGAGGGTACAGTACAAGAGACCCAGTACTTC. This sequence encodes CASSLEGTVQETQYF.

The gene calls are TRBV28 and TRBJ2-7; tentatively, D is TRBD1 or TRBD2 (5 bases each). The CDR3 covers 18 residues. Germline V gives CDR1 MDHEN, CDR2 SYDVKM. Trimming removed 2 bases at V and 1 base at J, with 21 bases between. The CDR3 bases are TGTGCCAGCAGTTTAGTTCTCCACTACGGGACCTTGTCCTACGAGCAGTACTTC. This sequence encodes CASSLVLHYGTLSYEQYF.